A selection of T cell receptor beta chains follows, all from one sample in a study of blood T cell repertoires in COVID-19. TCRdb's copy holds only in-frame clones and misses some; the assay was immunoSEQ multiplex PCR. The sample holds under 75,000 clones, 86% seen once. The sample comprised peripheral blood. All receptors derive from a man aged 25 to 40 with acute or convalescent COVID-19. Both conserved end residues are part of each CDR3. D genes are given only for firm matches. Clone size is given for some rows only: seen once, a few or many times, or a class if the clone is expanded.

d_call clone_size j_call v_call cdr3_aa cdr3_nt
- once TRBJ2-2 TRBV7-9 CASSLVSGELFF TGTGCCAGCAGCCTTGTTTCCGGGGAGCTGTTTTTT
- once TRBJ2-3 TRBV11-1 CASSQTGSGADTQYF TGTGCCAGCAGTCAAACAGGGTCCGGGGCAGATACGCAGTATTTT
TRBD1 - TRBJ2-5 TRBV4-1 CASSQDIGTGQETQYF TGCGCCAGCAGCCAAGATATCGGGACAGGGCAAGAGACCCAGTACTTC
TRBD2 - TRBJ2-1 TRBV11-2 CASSISGATSSYNEQFF TGTGCCAGCAGTATTAGCGGGGCAACAAGCTCCTACAATGAGCAGTTCTTC
- - TRBJ1-5 TRBV6-6 CASSSSPTYSNQPQHF TGTGCCAGCAGTTCCTCGCCTACCTATAGCAATCAGCCCCAGCATTTT
- - TRBJ1-4 TRBV5-8 CASSPGGGTNEKLFF TGTGCCAGCAGCCCGGGAGGGGGAACTAATGAAAAACTGTTTTTT
- - TRBJ2-1 TRBV12-3/TRBV12-4 CASSRGTDNEQFF TGTGCCAGCAGTCGTGGAACAGACAATGAGCAGTTCTTC
- - TRBJ1-6 TRBV28 CASSPFRELNSPLHF TGTGCCAGCAGTCCGTTCCGGGAGCTAAATTCACCCCTCCACTTT
- - TRBJ1-4 TRBV19 CASTRQFRLDEKLFF TGTGCCAGTACCCGACAATTCCGGCTGGATGAAAAACTGTTTTTT
- - TRBJ2-5 TRBV5-1 CASSGGNQETQYF TGCGCCAGCTCTGGCGGCAACCAAGAGACCCAGTACTTC
TRBD1 - TRBJ1-1 TRBV6-5 CASLRGQGTEAFF TGTGCCAGCTTGAGGGGACAGGGGACTGAAGCTTTCTTT
TRBD1 - TRBJ1-2 TRBV5-6 CASRRGTGVGYTF TGTGCCAGCAGACGGGGGACAGGGGTTGGCTACACCTTC
- - TRBJ1-6 TRBV28 CASSFPATGGNSPLHF TGTGCCAGCAGTTTTCCTGCGACAGGAGGCAACTCACCCCTCCACTTT
- - TRBJ1-5 TRBV6-5 CASSLRGRSSNQPQHF TGTGCCAGCAGTTTAAGGGGAAGATCCAGCAATCAGCCCCAGCATTTT
- - TRBJ1-2 TRBV12-3/TRBV12-4 CASNRSGRGYTF TGTGCCAGCAATAGAAGTGGGAGAGGCTACACCTTC
- - TRBJ1-1 TRBV18 CASSGGMGNTEAFF TGTGCCAGCTCCGGCGGAATGGGGAACACTGAAGCTTTCTTT
TRBD2 - TRBJ2-7 TRBV5-1 CASSSGLAGYEQYF TGCGCCAGCAGCTCCGGACTAGCCGGCTACGAGCAGTACTTC
TRBD1 - TRBJ2-7 TRBV6-4 CASSSGTGSTNEQYF TGTGCCAGCAGTTCCGGGACAGGGTCCACCAACGAGCAGTACTTC
TRBD1 - TRBJ2-4 TRBV5-5 CASSSGGAAKNIQYF TGTGCCAGCAGCTCAGGGGGCGCGGCCAAAAACATTCAGTACTTC
- - TRBJ2-2 TRBV11-2 CASSFQTGELFF TGTGCCAGCAGCTTTCAGACCGGGGAGCTGTTTTTT
- - TRBJ2-5 TRBV5-1 CASSLTPGSEETQYF TGCGCCAGCAGCTTGACCCCGGGGAGCGAAGAGACCCAGTACTTC
TRBD2 - TRBJ2-1 TRBV20-1 CSLGEGTRKFF TGCAGCCTGGGGGAAGGGACTAGGAAGTTCTTC
- - TRBJ1-1 TRBV3-1/TRBV3-2 CASSRQTNTEAFF TGTGCCAGCAGCCGACAGACGAACACTGAAGCTTTCTTT
- - TRBJ2-3 TRBV27 CASSTLLSGASTDTQYF TGTGCCAGCAGTACCCTCTTGAGCGGAGCTAGCACAGATACGCAGTATTTT
TRBD1 - TRBJ1-6 TRBV7-6 CASSPGQTNSPLHF TGTGCCAGCAGCCCGGGACAGACTAATTCACCCCTCCACTTT
- - TRBJ2-1 TRBV7-9 CASSWTGDTQFF TGTGCCAGCAGCTGGACGGGGGATACGCAGTTCTTC
- - TRBJ1-2 TRBV4-1 CASSQDWPARGEGYTF TGCGCCAGCAGCCAAGATTGGCCCGCGCGGGGAGAAGGCTACACCTTC
TRBD2 - TRBJ2-1 TRBV6-5 CASSATSGGYNEQFF TGTGCCAGCAGCGCAACTAGCGGGGGTTACAATGAGCAGTTCTTC
TRBD1 few TRBJ1-5 TRBV19 CASSQGVRKPQHF TGTGCCAGTAGTCAGGGGGTCAGGAAGCCCCAGCATTTT
TRBD2 - TRBJ2-1 TRBV19 CASSMSRVAGPGEQFF TGTGCCAGTAGTATGAGTAGAGTAGCGGGGCCAGGGGAGCAGTTCTTC
TRBD1 - TRBJ2-3 TRBV11-2 CASSPLPDRGHTQYF TGTGCCAGCAGCCCCTTACCCGACAGGGGGCATACGCAGTATTTT
- - TRBJ1-1 TRBV30 CAWSWGGGNTEAFF TGTGCCTGGAGTTGGGGGGGCGGCAACACTGAAGCTTTCTTT
TRBD2 - TRBJ2-5 TRBV27 CASSLGTSGSETQYF TGTGCCAGCAGTTTAGGGACTAGCGGGAGTGAGACCCAGTACTTC